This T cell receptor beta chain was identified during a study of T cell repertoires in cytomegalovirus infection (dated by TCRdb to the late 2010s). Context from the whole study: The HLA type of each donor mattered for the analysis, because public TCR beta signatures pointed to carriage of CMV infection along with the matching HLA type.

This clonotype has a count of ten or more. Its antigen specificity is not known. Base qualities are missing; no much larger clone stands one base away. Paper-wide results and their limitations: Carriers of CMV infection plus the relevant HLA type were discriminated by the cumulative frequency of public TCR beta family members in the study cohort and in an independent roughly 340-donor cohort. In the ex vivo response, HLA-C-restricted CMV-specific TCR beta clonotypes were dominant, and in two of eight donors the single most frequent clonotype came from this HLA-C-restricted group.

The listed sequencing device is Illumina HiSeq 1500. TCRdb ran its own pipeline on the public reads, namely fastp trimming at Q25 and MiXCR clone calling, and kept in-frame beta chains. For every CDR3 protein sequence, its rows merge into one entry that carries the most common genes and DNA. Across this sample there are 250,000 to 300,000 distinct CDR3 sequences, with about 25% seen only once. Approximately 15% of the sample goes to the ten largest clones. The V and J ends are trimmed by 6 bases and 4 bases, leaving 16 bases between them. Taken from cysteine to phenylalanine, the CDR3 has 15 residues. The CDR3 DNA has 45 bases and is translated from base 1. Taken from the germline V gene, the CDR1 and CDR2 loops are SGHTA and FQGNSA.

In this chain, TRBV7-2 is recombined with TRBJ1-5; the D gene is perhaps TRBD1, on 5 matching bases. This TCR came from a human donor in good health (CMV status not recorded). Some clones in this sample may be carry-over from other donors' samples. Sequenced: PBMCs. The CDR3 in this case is CASRRSGGNNQPQHF. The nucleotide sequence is TGTGCCAGCAGACGAAGTGGGGGGAATAATCAGCCCCAGCATTTT.